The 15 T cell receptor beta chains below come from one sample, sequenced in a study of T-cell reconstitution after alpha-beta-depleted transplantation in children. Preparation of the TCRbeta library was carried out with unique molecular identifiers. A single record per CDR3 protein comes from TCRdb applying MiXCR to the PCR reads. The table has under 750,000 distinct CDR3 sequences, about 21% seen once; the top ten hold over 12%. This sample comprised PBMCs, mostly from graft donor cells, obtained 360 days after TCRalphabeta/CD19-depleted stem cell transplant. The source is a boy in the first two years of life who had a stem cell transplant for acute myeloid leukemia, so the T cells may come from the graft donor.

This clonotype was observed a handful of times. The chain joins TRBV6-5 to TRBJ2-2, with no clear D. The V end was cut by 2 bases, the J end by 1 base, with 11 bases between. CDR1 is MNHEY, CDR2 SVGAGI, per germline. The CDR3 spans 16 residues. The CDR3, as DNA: TGTGCCAGCAGTTACGAGTTAGGACGGAACACCGGGGAGCTGTTTTTT. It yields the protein CASSYELGRNTGELFF.

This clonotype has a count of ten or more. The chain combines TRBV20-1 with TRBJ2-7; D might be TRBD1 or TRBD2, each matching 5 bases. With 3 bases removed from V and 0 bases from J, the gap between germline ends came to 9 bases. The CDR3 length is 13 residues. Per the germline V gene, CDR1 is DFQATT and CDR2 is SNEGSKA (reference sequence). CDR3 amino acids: CSASGTVSYEQYV. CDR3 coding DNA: TGCAGTGCTAGCGGGACGGTCTCCTACGAGCAGTACGTC.

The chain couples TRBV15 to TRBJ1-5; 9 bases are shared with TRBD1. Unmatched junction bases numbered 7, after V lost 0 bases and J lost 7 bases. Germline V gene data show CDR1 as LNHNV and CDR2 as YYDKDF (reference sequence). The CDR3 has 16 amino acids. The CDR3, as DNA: TGTGCCACCAGCAGAGATCGGGACAGGGCTTGGCAGCCCCAGCATTTT. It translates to CATSRDRDRAWQPQHF. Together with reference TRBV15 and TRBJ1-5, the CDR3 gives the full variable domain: DAMVIQNPRYQVTQFGKPVTLSCSQTLNHNVMYWYQQKSSQAPKLLFHYYDKDFNNEADTPDNFQSRRPNTSFCFLDIRSPGLGDTAMYLCATSRDRDRAWQPQHFGDGTRLSIL.

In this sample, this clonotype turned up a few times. CDR3 DNA sequence: TGTGCCACCGAGGACTCCCCATCCTACAATGAGCAGTTCTTC. Encoded protein: CATEDSPSYNEQFF. The rearrangement joins TRBV15 to TRBJ2-1; D is possibly TRBD2 (5 bases). Per germline, CDR1 LNHNV and CDR2 YYDKDF (reference sequence). This CDR3 spans 14 amino acids. Trimming pared 8 bases from V and 1 base from J, leaving 12 bases between.

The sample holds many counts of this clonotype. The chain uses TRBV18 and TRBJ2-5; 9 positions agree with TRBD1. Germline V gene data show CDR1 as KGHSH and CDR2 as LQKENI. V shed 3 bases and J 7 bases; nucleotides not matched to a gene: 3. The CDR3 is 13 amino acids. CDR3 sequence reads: CASSPGTGTTQYF. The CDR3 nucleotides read TGTGCCAGCTCACCGGGGACAGGGACGACCCAGTACTTC. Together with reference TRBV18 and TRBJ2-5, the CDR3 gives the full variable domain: NAGVMQNPRHLVRRRGQEARLRCSPMKGHSHVYWYRQLPEEGLKFMVYLQKENIIDESGMPKERFSAEFPKEGPSILRIQQVVRGDSAAYFCASSPGTGTTQYFGPGTRLLVL.

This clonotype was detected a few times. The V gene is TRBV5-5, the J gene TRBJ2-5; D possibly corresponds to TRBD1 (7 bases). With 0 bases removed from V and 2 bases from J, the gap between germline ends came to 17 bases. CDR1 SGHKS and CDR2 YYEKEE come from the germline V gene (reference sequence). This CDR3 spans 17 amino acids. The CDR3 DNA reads TGTGCCAGCAGCTTGGAGGCGGGGACAGCCAAACAAGAGACCCAGTACTTC. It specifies CASSLEAGTAKQETQYF.

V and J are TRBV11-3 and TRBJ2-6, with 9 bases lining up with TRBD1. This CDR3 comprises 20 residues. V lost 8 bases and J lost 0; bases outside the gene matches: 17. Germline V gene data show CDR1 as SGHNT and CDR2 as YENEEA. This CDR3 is CASCRGPTGGGPSGANVLTF. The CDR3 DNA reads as TGTGCCAGCTGCAGGGGGCCCACAGGGGGCGGACCCTCTGGGGCCAACGTCCTGACTTTC.

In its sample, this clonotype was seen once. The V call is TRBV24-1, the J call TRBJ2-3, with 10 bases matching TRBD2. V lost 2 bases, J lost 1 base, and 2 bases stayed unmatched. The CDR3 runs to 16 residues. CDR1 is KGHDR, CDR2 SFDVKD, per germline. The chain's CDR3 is CATSDWTSGRTDTQYF. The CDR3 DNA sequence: TGTGCCACCAGTGATTGGACTAGCGGCCGCACAGATACGCAGTATTTT.

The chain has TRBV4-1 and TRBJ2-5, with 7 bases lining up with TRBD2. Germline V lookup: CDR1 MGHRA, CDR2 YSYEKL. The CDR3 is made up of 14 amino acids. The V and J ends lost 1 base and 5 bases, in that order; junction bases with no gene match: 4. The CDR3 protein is CASSQVTSEETQYF. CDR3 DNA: TGCGCCAGCAGCCAAGTAACTAGCGAGGAGACCCAGTACTTC.

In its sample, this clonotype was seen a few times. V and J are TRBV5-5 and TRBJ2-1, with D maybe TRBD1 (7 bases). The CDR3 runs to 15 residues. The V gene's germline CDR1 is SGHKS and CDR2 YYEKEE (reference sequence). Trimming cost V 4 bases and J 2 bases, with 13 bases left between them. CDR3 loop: CASSGGTVPYNEQFF. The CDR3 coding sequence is TGTGCCAGCAGCGGAGGGACAGTCCCCTACAATGAGCAGTTCTTC. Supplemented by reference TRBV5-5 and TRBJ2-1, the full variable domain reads DAGVTQSPTHLIKTRGQQVTLRCSPISGHKSVSWYQQVLGQGPQFIFQYYEKEERGRGNFPDRFSARQFPNYSSELNVNALLLGDSALYLCASSGGTVPYNEQFFGPGTRLTVL.

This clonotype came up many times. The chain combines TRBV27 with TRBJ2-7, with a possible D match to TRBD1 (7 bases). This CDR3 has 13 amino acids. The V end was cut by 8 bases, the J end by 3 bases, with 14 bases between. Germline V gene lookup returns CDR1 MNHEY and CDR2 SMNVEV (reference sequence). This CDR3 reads CASWGDSFYEQYF. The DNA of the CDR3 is TGTGCCAGCTGGGGGGACAGCTTCTACGAGCAGTACTTC.

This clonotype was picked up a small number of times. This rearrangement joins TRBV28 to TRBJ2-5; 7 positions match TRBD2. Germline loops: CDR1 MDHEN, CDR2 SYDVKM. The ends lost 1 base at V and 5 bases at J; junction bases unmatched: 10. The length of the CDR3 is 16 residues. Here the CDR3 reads CASSLFAERGWETQYF. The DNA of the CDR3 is TGTGCCAGCAGTTTATTTGCGGAGCGGGGATGGGAGACCCAGTACTTC.

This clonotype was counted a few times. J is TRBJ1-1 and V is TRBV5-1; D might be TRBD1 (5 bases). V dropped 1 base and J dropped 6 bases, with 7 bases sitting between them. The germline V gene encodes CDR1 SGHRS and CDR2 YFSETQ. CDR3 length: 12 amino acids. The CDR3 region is CASSLQGPEAFF. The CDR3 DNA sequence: TGCGCCAGCAGCTTGCAGGGCCCTGAAGCTTTCTTT.

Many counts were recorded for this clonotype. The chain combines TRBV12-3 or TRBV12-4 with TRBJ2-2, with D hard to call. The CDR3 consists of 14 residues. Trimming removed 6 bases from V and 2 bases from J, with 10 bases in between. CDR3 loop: CASRSDGNTGELFF. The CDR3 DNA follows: TGTGCCAGCAGATCGGACGGTAACACCGGGGAGCTGTTTTTT.

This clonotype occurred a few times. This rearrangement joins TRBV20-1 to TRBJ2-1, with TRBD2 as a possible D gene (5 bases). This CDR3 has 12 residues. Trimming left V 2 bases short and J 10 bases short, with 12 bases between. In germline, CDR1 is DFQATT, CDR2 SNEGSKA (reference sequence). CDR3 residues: CSARPPLGEQFF. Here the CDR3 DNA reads TGCAGTGCTAGACCCCCACTAGGAGAGCAGTTCTTC.